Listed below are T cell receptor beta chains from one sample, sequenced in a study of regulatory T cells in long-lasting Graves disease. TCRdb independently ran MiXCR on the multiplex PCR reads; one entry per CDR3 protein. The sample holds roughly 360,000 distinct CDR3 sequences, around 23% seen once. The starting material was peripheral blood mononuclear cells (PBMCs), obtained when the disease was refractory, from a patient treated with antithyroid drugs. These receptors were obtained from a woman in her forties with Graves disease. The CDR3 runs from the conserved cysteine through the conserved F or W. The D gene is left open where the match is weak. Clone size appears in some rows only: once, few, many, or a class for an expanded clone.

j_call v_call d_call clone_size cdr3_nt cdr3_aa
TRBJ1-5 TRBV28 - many TGTGCCAGCAGGACGGGATATAGCAATCAGCCCCAGCATTTT CASRTGYSNQPQHF
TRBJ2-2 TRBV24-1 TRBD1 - TGTGCCACCAGTGACCCGGGACAGGGGTCGAGCACCGGGGAGCTGTTTTTT CATSDPGQGSSTGELFF
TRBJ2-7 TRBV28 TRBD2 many TGTGCCAGCAGTGTAGCGGGACTAGAGACTTACGAGCAGTACTTC CASSVAGLETYEQYF
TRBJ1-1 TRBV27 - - TGTGCCAGCAGTCCCGGCATGGGTGGGGGGAACACTGAAGCTTTCTTT CASSPGMGGGNTEAFF
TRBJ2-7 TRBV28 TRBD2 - TGTGCCAGCAGCCCCAGCGGGAGGGCCCGGTACGAGCAGTACTTC CASSPSGRARYEQYF
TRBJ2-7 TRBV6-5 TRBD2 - TGTGCCAGCAGTTCGGGACTAGCGGAGAGAATTTACGAGCAGTACTTC CASSSGLAERIYEQYF
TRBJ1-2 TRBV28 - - TGTGCCAGCACCCCCGGTACAGGGCCCTATGGCTACACCTTC CASTPGTGPYGYTF
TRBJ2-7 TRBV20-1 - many TGCAGTGTCCCGACACACACCTACGAGCAGTACTTC CSVPTHTYEQYF
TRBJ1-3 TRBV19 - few TGTGCCAGTAGGAGGGGAGGAAACACCATATATTTT CASRRGGNTIYF
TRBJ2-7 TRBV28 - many TGTGCCAGCAGTGGGGAAAGGGGATGGGACATAACCTACGAGCAGTACTTC CASSGERGWDITYEQYF
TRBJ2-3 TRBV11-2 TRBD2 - TGTGCCAGCAGCTTAAACAAACTAGCGGGCAGGCAAGATACGCAGTATTTT CASSLNKLAGRQDTQYF
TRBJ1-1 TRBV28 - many TGTGCCAGCAGTCCTGCGGGGGAGACTGAAGCTTTCTTT CASSPAGETEAFF
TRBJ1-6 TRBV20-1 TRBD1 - TGCAGTGCAGAGGACAGGGGATCGTTCACCTATAATTCACCCCTCCACTTT CSAEDRGSFTYNSPLHF
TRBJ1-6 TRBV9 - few TGTGCCAGCAGCGACCTCCGGGGGGCTAATTCACCCCTCCACTTT CASSDLRGANSPLHF
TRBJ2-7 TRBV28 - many TGTGCCAGCAGTTTGTCCGGGGATACCTACGAGCAGTACTTC CASSLSGDTYEQYF
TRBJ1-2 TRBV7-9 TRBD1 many TGTGCCAGCAGCAATCGACAGGGAGTGAGCTACACCTTC CASSNRQGVSYTF
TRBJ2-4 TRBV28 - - TGTGCCAGCAGTCCCCACCCGGCGGGCAAGGTCTTTCAGTACTTC CASSPHPAGKVFQYF
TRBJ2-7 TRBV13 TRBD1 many TGCGCCAGCAGCTTGAGACAGGGTCCCTACGAGCAGTACTTC CASSLRQGPYEQYF
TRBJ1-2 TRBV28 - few TGTGCCAGCAGTTTAGAAAGGGACCCGCTATCCCCTAACTATGGCTACACCTTC CASSLERDPLSPNYGYTF
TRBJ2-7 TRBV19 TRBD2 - TGTGCCAGCGGGACTAGCCTCTCCTACGAGCAGTACTTC CASGTSLSYEQYF
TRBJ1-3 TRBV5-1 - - TGCGCCAGCAGCCTGGAATCGCTCTGGGGGTTTACTGGAAACACCATATATTTT CASSLESLWGFTGNTIYF
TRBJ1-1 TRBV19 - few TGTGCCAGTACTAACCGGCTGAACACTGAAGCTTTCTTT CASTNRLNTEAFF